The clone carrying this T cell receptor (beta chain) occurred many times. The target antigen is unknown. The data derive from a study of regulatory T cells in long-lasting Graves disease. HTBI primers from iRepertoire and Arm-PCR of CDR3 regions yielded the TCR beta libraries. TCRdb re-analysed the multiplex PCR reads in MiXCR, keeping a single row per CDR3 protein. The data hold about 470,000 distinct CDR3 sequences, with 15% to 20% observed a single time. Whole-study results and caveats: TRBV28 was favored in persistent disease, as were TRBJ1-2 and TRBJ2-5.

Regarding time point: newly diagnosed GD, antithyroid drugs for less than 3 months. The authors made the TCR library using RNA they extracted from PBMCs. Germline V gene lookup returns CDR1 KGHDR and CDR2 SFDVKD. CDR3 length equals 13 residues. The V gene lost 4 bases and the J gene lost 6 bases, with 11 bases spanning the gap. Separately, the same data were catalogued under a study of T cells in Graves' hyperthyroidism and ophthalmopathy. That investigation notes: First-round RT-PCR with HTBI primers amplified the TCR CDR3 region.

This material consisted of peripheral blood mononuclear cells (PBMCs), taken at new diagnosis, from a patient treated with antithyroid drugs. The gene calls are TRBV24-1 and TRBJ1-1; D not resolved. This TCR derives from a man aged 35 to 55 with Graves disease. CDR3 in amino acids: CATSDSTGPEAFF. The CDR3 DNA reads TGTGCCACCAGTGACTCCACCGGACCTGAAGCTTTCTTT.